Listed below are T cell receptor beta chains from one sample, sequenced in a study of blood T cell repertoires in COVID-19. Some clones are missing from TCRdb's copy, which holds only in-frame ones; the method was immunoSEQ multiplex PCR. The data show around 300,000 clones, approximately 89% seen once. The sequencing input was PBMCs or T cells enriched from blood (not recorded which). Receptors were obtained from a man under 40 who had recovered from COVID-19. CDR3s include the opening cysteine and the closing phenylalanine or tryptophan. Fields, in order: V gene, D gene, clone size, J gene, CDR3 protein, CDR3 DNA. A D gene is named only where the DNA matches it firmly. Only some rows state a clone size, as once, few, many or a class for expanded clones.

TRBV7-8	TRBD2	NA	TRBJ2-5	CASSLVVAGGVVTQYF	TGTGCCAGCAGCTTAGTGGTAGCGGGGGGGGTGGTGACCCAGTACTTC
TRBV15	NA	NA	TRBJ2-7	CATSRGGDSYEQYF	TGTGCCACCAGCAGAGGGGGGGACTCCTACGAGCAGTACTTC
TRBV7-9	TRBD1	NA	TRBJ1-4	CASSQKGQANEKLFF	TGTGCCAGCAGCCAAAAGGGACAGGCTAATGAAAAACTGTTTTTT
TRBV5-1	TRBD1	NA	TRBJ2-7	CASSVQGVEQYF	TGCGCCAGCAGCGTACAGGGGGTTGAGCAGTACTTC
TRBV5-1	NA	NA	TRBJ2-7	CASSLAPGVPYEQYF	TGCGCCAGCAGCTTGGCCCCGGGGGTCCCCTACGAGCAGTACTTC
TRBV19	NA	few	TRBJ1-2	CASSTRQFGYGYTF	TGTGCCAGTAGTACCCGACAGTTTGGCTATGGCTACACCTTC
TRBV14	NA	NA	TRBJ1-6	CASSLLYSPLHF	TGTGCCAGCAGCCTCCTGTATTCACCCCTCCACTTT
TRBV5-6	NA	NA	TRBJ2-1	CASSLGQLYNEQFF	TGTGCCAGCAGCTTGGGACAGCTCTACAATGAGCAGTTCTTC
TRBV28	TRBD1	NA	TRBJ2-3	CASRGQGVFTDTQYF	TGTGCCAGCAGGGGACAGGGGGTTTTTACAGATACGCAGTATTTT
TRBV7-9	TRBD2	NA	TRBJ2-3	CASSLVISGGADTQYF	TGTGCCAGCAGCTTAGTTATTAGCGGGGGCGCAGATACGCAGTATTTT
TRBV4-2	TRBD2	NA	TRBJ2-1	CASSQTSGVYNEQFF	TGTGCCAGCAGCCAAACTAGCGGGGTCTACAATGAGCAGTTCTTC
TRBV12-3/TRBV12-4	TRBD1	NA	TRBJ1-2	CASRTGGQGGYTF	TGTGCCAGTAGGACAGGGGGCCAGGGAGGCTACACCTTC
TRBV7-9	NA	NA	TRBJ1-5	CASSPGSGEGEPQHF	TGTGCCAGCAGCCCAGGCAGCGGGGAGGGGGAACCCCAGCATTTT
TRBV30	TRBD2	once	TRBJ2-7	CACSGTSGTYEQYF	TGTGCCTGTTCCGGGACTAGCGGGACCTACGAGCAGTACTTC
TRBV10-1	NA	NA	TRBJ1-1	CASKSGGNTEAFF	TGCGCCAGCAAGTCCGGCGGGAACACTGAAGCTTTCTTT
TRBV12-3/TRBV12-4	TRBD1	many	TRBJ2-7	CASSSQGAYEQYF	TGTGCCAGCAGTTCACAGGGGGCCTACGAGCAGTACTTC
TRBV11-2	NA	NA	TRBJ1-3	CASSPSGTAGNTIYF	TGTGCCAGCAGTCCGTCCGGGACTGCTGGAAACACCATATATTTT
TRBV2	TRBD1	NA	TRBJ2-7	CASSPDRGEYF	TGTGCCAGCAGTCCGGACAGGGGCGAGTACTTC
TRBV5-1	NA	NA	TRBJ1-2	CASSLGDKGAGYTF	TGCGCCAGCAGCTTGGGGGACAAAGGGGCTGGCTACACCTTC
TRBV30	NA	NA	TRBJ1-1	CAWSELGSTEAFF	TGTGCCTGGAGTGAGCTGGGCAGCACTGAAGCTTTCTTT
TRBV13	TRBD1	NA	TRBJ1-2	CASSPNPRGQGSDGYTF	TGTGCCAGCAGCCCGAACCCCCGGGGACAGGGATCGGATGGCTACACCTTC
TRBV7-9	TRBD1	NA	TRBJ1-5	CASSLGTGGFQPQHF	TGTGCCAGCAGCTTGGGGACAGGGGGCTTTCAGCCCCAGCATTTT
TRBV9	TRBD2	NA	TRBJ2-5	CASSVDTSEETQYF	TGTGCCAGCAGCGTAGATACTAGCGAAGAGACCCAGTACTTC
TRBV3-1/TRBV3-2	NA	NA	TRBJ1-2	CASSQESQANYGYTF	TGTGCCAGCAGCCAAGAATCACAGGCCAACTATGGCTACACCTTC
TRBV5-1	NA	NA	TRBJ2-1	CASSLMADNEQFF	TGCGCCAGCAGCTTGATGGCAGACAATGAGCAGTTCTTC
TRBV7-9	TRBD1	NA	TRBJ1-2	CASSLVRPQGARGYTF	TGTGCCAGCAGCTTAGTTCGTCCCCAGGGGGCGCGGGGCTACACCTTC
TRBV4-1	TRBD1	once	TRBJ2-4	CASSQVGQGDSKNIQYF	TGCGCCAGCAGCCAAGTTGGACAGGGTGATTCCAAAAACATTCAGTACTTC
TRBV10-3	NA	NA	TRBJ2-3	CAISNQDGDTQYF	TGTGCCATCAGCAATCAGGATGGAGATACGCAGTATTTT
TRBV19	NA	NA	TRBJ2-6	CASSIVLGVRSGANVLTF	TGTGCCAGTAGTATAGTCCTGGGCGTTCGGTCTGGGGCCAACGTCCTGACTTTC
TRBV11-2	TRBD2	NA	TRBJ2-7	CASSLIVAGGKNYYEQYF	TGTGCCAGCAGCTTAATTGTAGCGGGGGGAAAAAATTACTACGAGCAGTACTTC
TRBV5-1	TRBD1	many	TRBJ1-4	CASSSGTGGEKLFF	TGCGCCAGCAGCTCCGGGACAGGGGGTGAAAAACTGTTTTTT
TRBV19	TRBD1	NA	TRBJ1-2	CAARDRVYGYTF	TGTGCAGCCCGGGACAGGGTATATGGCTACACCTTC
TRBV10-1	TRBD1	few	TRBJ2-5	CASSRTGDIGETQYF	TGCGCCAGCAGCCGGACAGGCGACATAGGGGAGACCCAGTACTTC
TRBV5-4	TRBD2	NA	TRBJ2-7	CASRRGGSYEQYF	TGTGCCAGCAGACGGGGGGGCAGCTACGAGCAGTACTTC
TRBV4-2	TRBD2	NA	TRBJ2-3	CASSFHSGTSGGSDTQYF	TGTGCCAGCAGTTTTCACTCCGGGACTAGCGGGGGTTCAGATACGCAGTATTTT
TRBV7-9	TRBD1	NA	TRBJ2-3	CASSFGTGDSDTQYF	TGTGCCAGCAGCTTTGGGACAGGGGATTCTGATACGCAGTATTTT
TRBV3-1/TRBV3-2	TRBD1	NA	TRBJ1-3	CASSPPGQGRHTIYF	TGTGCCAGCAGCCCACCCGGACAGGGAAGACACACCATATATTTT